This T cell receptor beta chain was captured in a study of OX40 agonist ivuxolimab in advanced cancers. Sampled blood was obtained at baseline, cycle 4 day 1, and cycle 7 day 1. Profiled with immunoSEQ multiplex PCR; TCRdb holds only in-frame clones, not every one. The table has about 12,000 clones, roughly 80% seen once; the top ten hold roughly 29%. This clonotype originated in an adult with an advanced solid tumor such as melanoma, head and neck, liver or kidney cancer. Sequencing used CD4+ or CD8+ T cells sorted from blood, obtained in a trial of the OX40 agonist ivuxolimab.

CDR3 coding DNA: TGTGCCACCAGCAGACCACAGGGGGCCTCCAACACCGGGGAGCTGTTTTTT. Translation: CATSRPQGASNTGELFF. This sequence joins TRBV15 and TRBJ2-2; 9 positions agree with TRBD1. CDR1 and CDR2 from the germline V gene are LNHNV and YYDKDF (reference sequence). Germline trimming cut 2 bases from V and 2 bases from J; bases unmatched to any gene: 6. The CDR3 runs to 17 residues.